The T cell receptor (beta chain) described here comes from a study of cytomegalovirus exposure and HLA in healthy donors (dated by TCRdb to about 2017). Background on the whole study: According to an earlier analysis of 450 to 650 of the donors, about 179 million T cells yielded 100 million or so unique TCR beta sequences and more than 250 Gb of sequence data. An early release covering roughly 640 HLA-typed donors comprised around 300 gigabases of sequencing data and tens of millions of unique TCR sequences. Among the roughly 380 genotyped donors, approximately 76% belonged to the genetic ancestry cluster associated with self-reported Caucasian donors. The study aimed to test whether signatures of past pathogen exposure could be identified by cataloging public T cell receptors. The T cell repertoires of under 750 subjects were profiled by immunosequencing and related to cytomegalovirus serostatus. Besides the first cohort of under 700 subjects, a separate validation cohort made up of 120 different subjects was used. To predict cytomegalovirus infection status, the study combined high-throughput TCR immunosequencing, statistical association of individual TCRs with disease status, and machine learning. In a later analysis, previously published TCR beta repertoires from several hundred donors were re-analyzed and high-resolution HLA genotyping was added so that TCR occurrence patterns could be studied. The later analysis used no new phenotypic data to find candidate immune exposures, relying instead on TCR beta sequences and their occurrence across donors. To decide whether each TCR beta V gene segment behaved as functional or pseudogenic, an earlier analysis of approximately 600 of the donors relied on high-throughput TCR beta sequencing. Alongside the repertoire data, information on donor age, sex, ethnicity and CMV serostatus was compiled. A later genetic analysis used genome-wide SNP genotypes for 398 of the 666 donors, treating that subset as a discovery cohort. Every discovery cohort repertoire had been produced on one sequencing platform. Both class I and class II loci were covered by HLA typing, at four-digit resolution. The number of typed donors differed by locus: roughly 629-630 for A, B, C, DRB1 and DQB1; 522 for DQA1; roughly 600 for DPA1; and some 450 for DPB1. Five DR-DQ haplotypes were treated as single units for association and clustering because of strong linkage in the cohort. Among roughly 400 genotyped donors of the cohort, an average of approximately 240,000 unique TCR beta nucleotide sequences was sequenced per donor, of which about 19% were non-productive. The research as a whole found: Some IMGT-functional V segments, including TRBV6-2 and TRBV6-3, could not be distinguished by the 87-base-pair reads and were therefore excluded. The authors suggested that the approach could potentially be extended to other disease states and immunological phenotypes. The study gave a list of over 150 TCR beta chains associated with cytomegalovirus. A further reported finding was that TCR beta sequences accurately predicted the HLA-A and HLA-B alleles for most subjects in the first cohort. According to a later analysis, TCR association rates differed among HLA loci, with DRB1 alleles showing the most associated TCRs and HLA-C alleles showing the fewest. A later analysis associated 16,951 TCR beta sequences with specific HLA alleles at a false discovery rate of 0.05. Only TCR beta chains were sequenced in this cohort, and the absence of alpha or paired-chain data limited detectable features. Compared with the approximately 710-donor mean, donors in an Asian-associated ancestry cluster had fewer N-insertions in productive TCRs, according to a later genetic analysis. Cytomegalovirus status was reported to be diagnosed by the classifier with high specificity and sensitivity in both the original and validation cohorts. Sequencing depth was assumed to be roughly uniform across donors in the presence/absence analyses, though that assumption may not hold. According to a later analysis, most CMV-associated TCR beta chains appeared to be HLA-restricted, and the HLA associations seemed to be driven largely by CMV exposure. Assigning TCR associations to individual alleles was difficult when HLA alleles, especially DR and DQ, strongly co-occurred. Because counts were too low, 15 to 20 rarely observed V segments, including chromosome 9 orphons, were excluded from the earlier analysis of about 500 of the donors. In an earlier analysis of fewer than 700 of the donors, most TCR beta V segments appeared in productive rearrangements about 90% or about 30% of the time, broadly matching IMGT annotations. Most TCR sequences were observed very rarely across donors, whereas some public TCRs were present in many individuals. Because HLA typing was unavailable for some donors at each locus, only the typed subset was used in association tests. Correlated functional status among segregating V segments might be attributable to linkage disequilibrium, but an unknown experimental factor could not be ruled out. A cluster of highly shared sequence variants was judged likely to be a technical artifact of the sequencing pipeline. According to a later analysis, parvovirus B19, influenza, CMV and Epstein-Barr virus appeared linked to several top co-occurrence clusters. A later genetic analysis associated a missense DCLRE1C variant with V-gene and J-gene trimming of TCR beta chains, and an independent cohort replicated the association. The only immune exposure information available for the cohort was CMV serostatus. Three of the identified cytomegalovirus-associated TCR beta chains were confirmed in vitro to be specific for cytomegalovirus antigens. In a later analysis, HLA-associated TCR beta chains showed more clonal expansion and lower generation probabilities than non-associated chains that were equally common.

The cohort consisted of approximately 670 healthy bone marrow donors. All cohort members were sampled while nominally healthy, although unrecorded immune exposures were likely present. The donor was CMV seropositive and belonged to the group of 250 to 300 seropositive cohort members. Each donor provided a peripheral blood sample, and peripheral blood mononuclear cells were used for TCR beta sequencing. Genomic DNA extraction from the blood cell samples was performed with the Qiagen DNeasy Blood Extraction Kit. Via the germline V gene, CDR1 is ENHRY and CDR2 SYGVKD. Relative to germline, V is 3 bases shorter and J is 6 bases shorter, with 15 bases between their ends. The CDR3 holds 15 amino acids from the cysteine to the phenylalanine. Of the read, only the CDR3 DNA is kept; its 45 bases are in frame from base 1. With respect to this clone: The antigen it recognizes is unknown. Nothing much larger sits one base from this clone, and base qualities are not available.

Library preparation employed the immunoSEQ multiplex PCR assay. A mixture of 60 forward primers for TCR Vbeta segments and 13 reverse primers for TCR Jbeta segments was used in the multiplex PCR. The CDR3 region of rearranged TCR beta genes was amplified from genomic DNA by a multiplex PCR assay. The amplified TCR beta libraries were sequenced on the Illumina HiSeq System as 87-base-pair reads. Regarding the original processing steps: A later analysis tallied approximately 87 million unique TCR beta chains across the 610 or so repertoires, and about 10 million of those chains were shared by two or more donors. Raw reads were error-corrected and collapsed into unique sequences with a nearest-neighbor algorithm that merged closely related sequences to remove PCR and sequencing errors. V, D and J gene segments were assigned by aligning CDR3 sequences to IMGT reference sequences. For a sequence to be retained, at least a six-nucleotide match to both a V gene segment and a J gene segment was required. A rearrangement counted as productive if the CDR3 had no stop codons and remained in frame with V and J, and every other rearrangement counted as non-productive. Following IMGT convention, CDR3 was defined as the stretch from the second conserved V-encoded cysteine up to the conserved J-encoded phenylalanine. Sequences without an unambiguous match to a single V gene segment were excluded from the earlier analysis of approximately 600 of the donors. In an earlier analysis of approximately 560 of the donors, a V segment was called functional when productive rearrangements were above 56.7%, and segregating when the standard deviation between donors exceeded 5%. A statistical classification framework was built for diagnosing cytomegalovirus status from the catalog of TCR beta chain sequences. In a later analysis, V and J genes were assigned by comparing TCR nucleotide sequences against IMGT/GENE-DB human TR gene sequences. A later analysis assigned CDR3 sequences and most-parsimonious VDJ recombination scenarios with the TCRdist pipeline. A later analysis defined each TCR beta chain by its CDR3 amino acid sequence plus V-gene family, and excluded reads lacking a unique V-gene family. As a way to deal with suspected cross-contamination and a sequencing artifact, a later analysis dropped approximately 590 nucleotide sequences that were highly shared and had low generation probability. For each public chain, a later analysis derived a clonal expansion index from normalized ranks of inferred template counts within each repertoire. Generation probabilities in a later analysis came from a VDJ recombination model fitted to out-of-frame rearrangements, and those results were checked against IGoR. A later analysis scored TCR-TCR, TCR-HLA and TCR-CMV co-occurrence with hypergeometric tests, applying a repertoire-size bias correction to TCR pairs. A later analysis estimated false discovery rates by permuting HLA or CMV assignments 20 times. In a later analysis, co-occurring TCRs were grouped using DBSCAN, and TCRdist sequence similarity was added for clustering within HLA-allele-positive subsets. For co-occurrence clustering, repertoires with fewer than 30,000 or more than 120,000 public chains were excluded, along with several repertoires with anomalous nucleotide sharing. TCRdb's version of the immuneACCESS table is confined to in-frame rearrangements and falls short of the full clone set. An unresolved V gene accounts for under half of the shortfall where checked; the remainder is of unknown origin. The V and J calls and clone size come from that table; D and trimming were worked out from the DNA. This sample lists about 150,000 clones; about three fifths were detected once. The top ten hold roughly 7% of the sample.

The sequence came from a woman in her fifties or sixties in good health and CMV-seropositive. The sequenced sample consisted of PBMCs. Recombination joined TRBV10-3 with TRBJ2-1; D gene: possibly TRBD1, on 6 matching bases. This receptor has the CDR3 CAISEKGVSLNEQFF. In nucleotides, the sequence is TGTGCCATCAGTGAAAAGGGGGTCAGCCTCAATGAGCAGTTCTTC.